The 20 T cell receptor beta chains reported below all come from one sample, sequenced in a study of shared clonotypes between healthy human individuals. Here immunoSEQ multiplex PCR was the method, and the copy in TCRdb shows in-frame clones only, minus some. The table lists about 960,000 clones, approximately 80% of them singletons. Source material: memory CD4+ T cells sorted from blood. Indicated subset: CD45RA-negative fraction. Source of these receptors: a young man in good health.

This clone was seen many times. The rearrangement uses TRBV10-3 and TRBJ2-7, with a weak D call TRBD2 (6 bases). The V gene's germline CDR1 is ENHRY and CDR2 SYGVKD. The CDR3 is 12 amino acids. Between the trimmed V and J ends, which lost 5 bases and 3 bases, there was a span of 8 bases. In DNA, the CDR3 is TGTGCCATCAGTCGGACTAACTACGAGCAGTACTTC. The encoded protein is CAISRTNYEQYF.

This clone has only a few counts. The chain couples TRBV4-3 to TRBJ1-1, with 8 bases matching TRBD1. The ends lost 4 bases at V and 4 bases at J; junction bases unmatched: 5. CDR3 size: 14 residues. The V gene's germline CDR1 is LGHNA and CDR2 YSLEER. The CDR3 loop reads CASSLQGGSTEAFF. The DNA of the CDR3 is TGCGCCAGCAGCCTACAGGGGGGAAGCACTGAAGCTTTCTTT.

This clone was counted ten times or more. This chain connects TRBV5-6 to TRBJ1-6; TRBD1 matches at 8 bases. Trimming at V came to 6 bases and at J to 9 bases, leaving 23 bases not matched to a gene. CDR3 length: 19 residues. Germline V lookup: CDR1 SGHDT, CDR2 YYEEEE. In nucleotides, the CDR3 is TGTGCCAGCACCGGGGCCTCCCTAACAGGGGGTTTTAGTGTTTCACCCCTCCACTTT. This sequence encodes CASTGASLTGGFSVSPLHF.

The V call is TRBV19, the J call TRBJ1-5; TRBD1 aligns across 9 bases. Trimming cost V 5 bases and J 2 bases; bases outside gene matches: 4. The CDR3 spans 15 residues. CDR1 and CDR2 from the germline V gene are LNHDA and SQIVND (reference sequence). CDR3 residues: CASSEQGAGNQPQHF. In DNA, the CDR3 is TGTGCCAGTAGTGAACAGGGGGCTGGCAATCAGCCCCAGCATTTT.

This chain joins TRBV2 and TRBJ1-5; D not certain. Germline CDR1 and CDR2: SNHLY and FYNNEI. The CDR3 is 16 residues long. V was trimmed by 5 bases and J by 0 bases, leaving 14 bases between them. The chain's CDR3 is CASSRDPYNSNQPQHF. The CDR3 nucleotides are TGTGCCAGCAGTCGCGACCCATATAATAGCAATCAGCCCCAGCATTTT.

V usage is TRBV13 and J usage is TRBJ2-3; 13 bases are a match to TRBD2. V trimming: 5 bases; J trimming: 6 bases; junction bases outside the gene matches: 8. There are 16 residues in the CDR3. The germline V gene has CDR1 PRHDT and CDR2 FYEKMQ (reference sequence). CDR3 nucleotide sequence: TGTGCCAGCAGCATTTTGCGGACTAGCGGGGGTGATACGCAGTATTTT. The encoded protein is CASSILRTSGGDTQYF.

This chain joins TRBV4-1 and TRBJ1-4, with D uncertain. The CDR3 loop spans 16 amino acids. Germline V lookup: CDR1 MGHRA, CDR2 YSYEKL. Trimming left V 0 bases short and J 8 bases short, with 16 bases between. The CDR3 sequence is CASSQDWNALGEKLFF. In DNA, the CDR3 is TGCGCCAGCAGCCAAGACTGGAACGCCCTAGGGGAAAAACTGTTTTTT.

This clone has a count of ten or more. V is TRBV4-2 and J is TRBJ2-7, with D tentatively TRBD1 or TRBD2 (5 bases each). In germline, CDR1 is LGHNA, CDR2 YNFKEQ. Trimming took off 3 bases at V and 6 bases at J, with 12 bases between the two ends. The CDR3 sequence is 13 residues long. Written as DNA, the CDR3 is TGTGCCAGCAGCCATGGGGGAACTGTCGAGCAGTACTTC. It yields the protein CASSHGGTVEQYF.

The chain recombines TRBV4-3 with TRBJ2-7; TRBD2 is a possible D gene (5 bases). Trimming took off 1 base at V and 6 bases at J, with 13 bases between the two ends. Germline CDR1 and CDR2: LGHNA and YSLEER. This CDR3 has 14 amino acids. The DNA of the CDR3 is TGCGCCAGCAGCCAAGTACTAGGAGTGGGCGAGCAGTACTTC. Encoded protein: CASSQVLGVGEQYF.

This chain joins TRBV27 and TRBJ2-1, with 10 bases fitting TRBD2. This CDR3 is 15 amino acids long. V lost 2 bases, J lost 2 bases, and 0 bases stayed unmatched. The V gene's germline CDR1 is MNHEY and CDR2 SMNVEV (reference sequence). The CDR3 DNA reads as TGTGCCAGCAGTTTAGGGACTAGCGCCTACAATGAGCAGTTCTTC. Translation gives CASSLGTSAYNEQFF.

J is TRBJ1-1 and V is TRBV6-1, with TRBD1 matching over 9 bases. Germline V gives CDR1 MNHNS, CDR2 SASEGT. Unmatched junction bases numbered 7, after V lost 8 bases and J lost 3 bases. The CDR3 totals 14 residues. The CDR3 DNA reads TGTGCCAGCTTAACCGGGACAGGGTACACTGAAGCTTTCTTT. This codes for CASLTGTGYTEAFF.

The chain carries TRBV11-2 and TRBJ2-1; possible D gene TRBD2, 6 bases. The CDR3 covers 16 residues. Germline V gene lookup returns CDR1 SGHAT and CDR2 FQNNGV. Trimming left V 5 bases short and J 6 bases short, with 20 bases between. The CDR3 nucleotides read TGTGCCAGCAGCCGGACGCGGGGCCCATTAGGCAATGAGCAGTTCTTC. It codes for CASSRTRGPLGNEQFF. Filled out from reference TRBV11-2 and TRBJ2-1, the complete variable domain reads EAGVAQSPRYKIIEKRQSVAFWCNPISGHATLYWYQQILGQGPKLLIQFQNNGVVDDSQLPKDRFSAERLKGVDSTLKIQPAKLEDSAVYLCASSRTRGPLGNEQFFGPGTRLTVL.

CDR3 region: CASSLRQGSTNSPLHF. CDR3 DNA: TGTGCCAGCAGTCTCCGACAGGGGAGTACTAATTCACCCCTCCACTTT. The chain recombines TRBV2 with TRBJ1-6, with 8 bases aligning to TRBD1. Per the germline V gene, CDR1 is SNHLY and CDR2 is FYNNEI. V trimming: 5 bases; J trimming: 6 bases; junction bases outside the gene matches: 9. The CDR3 has 16 amino acids.

This sequence joins TRBV5-1 and TRBJ2-1; 7 bases align to TRBD1. Germline trimming cut 0 bases from V and 5 bases from J; bases unmatched to any gene: 2. Germline loops: CDR1 SGHRS, CDR2 YFSETQ. This CDR3 comprises 14 residues. The CDR3 is CASSLGGTDNEQFF. CDR3 sequence (DNA): TGCGCCAGCAGCTTGGGAGGGACAGACAATGAGCAGTTCTTC.

V gene TRBV27 combines with J gene TRBJ2-3; 10 positions match TRBD2. CDR3 length: 16 residues. Germline CDR1 MNHEY, CDR2 SMNVEV (reference sequence). The trim removed 6 bases at V and 1 base at J, leaving 7 bases unmatched. Here the CDR3 DNA reads TGTGCCAGCAGCCCCGGACTAGCGGACCGCACAGATACGCAGTATTTT. Residues: CASSPGLADRTDTQYF.

V usage is TRBV10-3 and J usage is TRBJ2-1; the D gene could be TRBD1 or TRBD2 (5 bases each). The CDR3 runs 13 residues. CDR1 and CDR2 from the germline V gene are ENHRY and SYGVKD. Trimming stripped 0 bases from V and 10 bases from J, with 10 bases between. CDR3 region: CAISESMRGEQFF. In DNA form, the CDR3 reads TGTGCCATCAGTGAGTCGATGAGGGGAGAGCAGTTCTTC.

A few counts support this clone. This specimen includes other DNA sequences encoding the same CDR3. V is TRBV27 and J is TRBJ1-5; D is possibly TRBD1 (5 bases). The CDR3 is made up of 13 amino acids. Germline loops: CDR1 MNHEY, CDR2 SMNVEV (reference sequence). The V gene lost 6 bases and the J gene lost 7 bases, with 13 bases spanning the gap. The CDR3 region is CASRGTGGQPQHF. The CDR3 coding sequence is TGTGCCAGCAGAGGGACGGGGGGACAGCCCCAGCATTTT.

The chain has TRBV5-1 and TRBJ1-1, with D tentatively TRBD1 (5 bases). This CDR3 is built from 15 residues. CDR1 and CDR2 from the germline V gene are SGHRS and YFSETQ. Trimming shortened V by 2 bases and J by 8 bases, and 19 bases separated the two germline ends. CDR3 residues: CASSLGPMGGAEAFF. CDR3 DNA sequence: TGCGCCAGCAGCTTAGGTCCCATGGGAGGGGCAGAAGCTTTCTTT.

The rearrangement uses TRBV18 and TRBJ2-7, with D possibly TRBD1 on 5 matching bases. This CDR3 comprises 12 residues. Germline V gene data show CDR1 as KGHSH and CDR2 as LQKENI. V was shortened by 1 base and J by 8 bases, with 9 bases between the two germline ends. The CDR3 DNA sequence: TGTGCCAGCTCACCACAGGGGAATCAGCAGTACTTC. Its translation: CASSPQGNQQYF. The variable domain in full, completed from reference TRBV18 and TRBJ2-7, reads NAGVMQNPRHLVRRRGQEARLRCSPMKGHSHVYWYRQLPEEGLKFMVYLQKENIIDESGMPKERFSAEFPKEGPSILRIQQVVRGDSAAYFCASSPQGNQQYFGPGTRLTVT.

This chain links TRBV6-6 with TRBJ2-7; D ambiguous. The germline V and J ends were trimmed by 11 bases and 5 bases, with 19 bases remaining between them. Germline V CDR1 and CDR2: MNHNY, SVGAGI (reference sequence). CDR3 length equals 13 residues. Here the CDR3 reads CAAKDPTRNEQYF. The CDR3 DNA sequence: TGTGCCGCCAAGGACCCTACAAGGAACGAGCAGTACTTC.